This TCR beta chain was documented in a study of OX40 agonist ivuxolimab in advanced cancers. The overall study: An agonistic anti-OX40 (CD134) antibody, ivuxolimab, was used to treat the patients. Past anti-PD-1, anti-PD-L1 or anti-CTLA-4 therapy was accepted, and approximately 37% had received some. The dose of intravenous ivuxolimab that patients received every 2 weeks ranged from 0.01 to 10 mg/kg. Study results and caveats: Partial responders treated at 0.1-3.0 mg/kg exhibited clonal expansion among the lowest measured.

Repertoires were generated with immunoSEQ multiplex PCR, while TCRdb's copy carries only in-frame clones and drops some. The table has tens of thousands of clones, roughly nine tenths seen once; the top ten hold 13% to 15%. This CDR3 region has 14 residues. The germline V gene encodes CDR1 MDHEN and CDR2 SYDVKM. Trimming cost V 3 bases and J 2 bases; bases outside gene matches: 3. Worth noting for this clone: Antigen: not known.

The source was CD4+ or CD8+ T cells sorted from blood, collected in a trial of the OX40 agonist ivuxolimab. The chain employs TRBV28 and TRBJ1-1; 7 bases agree with TRBD1. The clonotype comes from an adult with an advanced solid tumor such as melanoma, head and neck, liver or kidney cancer. DNA of the CDR3: TGTGCCAGCAGTTTTCACAGGGGCAACACTGAAGCTTTCTTT. Protein sequence: CASSFHRGNTEAFF.